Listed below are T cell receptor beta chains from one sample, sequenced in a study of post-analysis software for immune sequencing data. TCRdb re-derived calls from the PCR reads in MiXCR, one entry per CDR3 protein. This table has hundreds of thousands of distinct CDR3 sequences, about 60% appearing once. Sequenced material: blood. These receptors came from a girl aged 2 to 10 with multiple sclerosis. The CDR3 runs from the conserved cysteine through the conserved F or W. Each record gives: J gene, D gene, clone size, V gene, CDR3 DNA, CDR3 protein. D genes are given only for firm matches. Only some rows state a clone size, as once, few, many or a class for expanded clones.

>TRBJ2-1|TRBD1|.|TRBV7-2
TGTGCCAGCAGCCGCACCGGGACAGAGGCCAATGAGCAGTTCTTC
CASSRTGTEANEQFF
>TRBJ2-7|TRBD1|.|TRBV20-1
TGCAGTGCTAGAGGAGAAACAGGGGAAGAGCAGTACTTC
CSARGETGEEQYF
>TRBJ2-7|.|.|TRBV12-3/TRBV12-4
TGTGCCAGCAGTTTGATGAGTGGCGAGCAGTACTTC
CASSLMSGEQYF
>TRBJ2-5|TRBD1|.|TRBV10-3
TGTGCCATCAGTGAGTCTGAGACAGGGGGAGAGACCCAGTACTTC
CAISESETGGETQYF
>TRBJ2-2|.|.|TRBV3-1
TGTGCCAGCAGCCCGGAAAACACCGGGGAGCTGTTTTTT
CASSPENTGELFF
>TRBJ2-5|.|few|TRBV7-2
TGTGCCAGCTGCTCAGGGGTCCAAGAGACCCAGTACTTC
CASCSGVQETQYF
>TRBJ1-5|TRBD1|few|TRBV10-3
TGTGCCATCAGTACCAGGGGGCTTAATCAGCCCCAGCATTTT
CAISTRGLNQPQHF
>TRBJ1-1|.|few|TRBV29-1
TGCAGCGTTCAGGTGACTGAAGCTTTCTTT
CSVQVTEAFF
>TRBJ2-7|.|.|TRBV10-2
TGCGCCAGCAGTGATATTGTCCTGGCACACACTTCCTACGAGCAGTACTTC
CASSDIVLAHTSYEQYF
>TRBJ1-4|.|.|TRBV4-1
TGCGCCAGCAGCCAAGTTGGGCGTGGCAGGGGTAATGAAAAACTGTTTTTT
CASSQVGRGRGNEKLFF
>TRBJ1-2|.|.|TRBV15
TGTGCCACCAGCGGGGGAACTATTACTAACTATGGCTACACCTTC
CATSGGTITNYGYTF
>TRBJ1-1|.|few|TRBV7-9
TGTGCCAGCAGCTTAAATAAACCTAACACTGAAGCTTTCTTT
CASSLNKPNTEAFF
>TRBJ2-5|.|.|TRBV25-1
TGTGCCAGCAGTGCCCCAGGGGGGGAGACCCAGTACTTC
CASSAPGGETQYF
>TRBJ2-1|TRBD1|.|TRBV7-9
TGTGCCAGCAGCTCGACAGGGGATATTACTAATGAGCAGTTCTTC
CASSSTGDITNEQFF
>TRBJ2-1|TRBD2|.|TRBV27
TGTGCCAGCAGTTTGGGGAAGTCAGGGACTAGCGGCTACAATGAGCGGTTCTTC
CASSLGKSGTSGYNERFF
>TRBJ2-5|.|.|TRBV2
TGTGCCAGCGAGAGGGGTCGACAAGAGACCCAGTACTTC
CASERGRQETQYF
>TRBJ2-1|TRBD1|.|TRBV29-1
TGCAGCGACATGGGACAGGACTCCTACAATGAGCAGTTCTTC
CSDMGQDSYNEQFF
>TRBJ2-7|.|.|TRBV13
TGTGCCAGCAGCGGGAAACGGGCCTGGTACGAGCAGTACTTC
CASSGKRAWYEQYF
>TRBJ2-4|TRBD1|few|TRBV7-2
TGTGCCAGCAGCTGGGGACAGGGTATGGACATTCAGTACTTC
CASSWGQGMDIQYF
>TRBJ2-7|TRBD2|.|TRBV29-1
TGCAGCGCCCAGGTGTGGAGCGGGACCTGCTCCTACAATGAGCAGTACTTC
CSAQVWSGTCSYNEQYF
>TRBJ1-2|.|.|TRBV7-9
TGTGCCAGCAGCTTAGCGAGAGCGGGATCAAGGGGCTACACCTTC
CASSLARAGSRGYTF
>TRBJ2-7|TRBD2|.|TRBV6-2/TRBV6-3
TGTGCCAGCGGCTGTAGCGGGGCCTTAACACTGTTTTCCTACGAGCAGTACTTC
CASGCSGALTLFSYEQYF
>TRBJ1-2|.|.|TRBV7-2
TGTGCCAGCAGCGAACATACACGCGGGCACTATGGCTACACCTTC
CASSEHTRGHYGYTF
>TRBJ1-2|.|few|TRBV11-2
TGTGCCAGCAGCTCCGGTTGGGGCCAAACCCAGAACTATGGCTACACCTTC
CASSSGWGQTQNYGYTF
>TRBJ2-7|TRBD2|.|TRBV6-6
TGTGCCAGCAGAGGACTAGGGGACTACGAGCAGTACTTC
CASRGLGDYEQYF
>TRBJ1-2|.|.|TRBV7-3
TGTGCCAGCAGCTTAACGGCGGACGGCTACACCTTC
CASSLTADGYTF
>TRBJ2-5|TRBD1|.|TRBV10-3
TGTGCCATCAGTGGGGGACAGGGGGAGACCCAGTACTTC
CAISGGQGETQYF
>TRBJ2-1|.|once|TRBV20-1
TGCAGTGCTAGATCCCTGGGGCCAAGCGGTGAGCAGTTCTTC
CSARSLGPSGEQFF
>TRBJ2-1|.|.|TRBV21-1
TGTGCCAGCAGCAAAGGAGTGCCAGAGGGGAGAGATGAGCAGTTCTTC
CASSKGVPEGRDEQFF
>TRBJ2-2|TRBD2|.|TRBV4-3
TGCGCCAGCAGCCAAGAATCGGCTAGCGGGGGCCTGAACACCGGGGAGCTGTTTTTT
CASSQESASGGLNTGELFF
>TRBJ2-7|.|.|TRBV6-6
TGTGCCAGCAGTGTCAAGGACGAGCAGTACTTC
CASSVKDEQYF
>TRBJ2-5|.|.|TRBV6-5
TGTGCCAGCAGTTACTCGTGGCAGCTATTCCAAGAGACCCAGTACTTC
CASSYSWQLFQETQYF
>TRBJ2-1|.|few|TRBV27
TGTGCCAGCAGCCATCCTTCCGACCAGAACCACAATGAGCAGTTCTTC
CASSHPSDQNHNEQFF
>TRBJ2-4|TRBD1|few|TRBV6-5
TGTGCCAGCAGTTCGTGGACAGGGGAAGGAAACATTCAGTACTTC
CASSSWTGEGNIQYF
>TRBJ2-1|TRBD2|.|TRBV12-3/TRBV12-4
TGTGCCAGCAGCTCTATAGCGGGAGGAGCCAATGAGCAGTTCTTC
CASSSIAGGANEQFF
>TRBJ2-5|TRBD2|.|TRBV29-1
TGCAGCGTTGGAGGGGAGCGGGGGAGAATCCAAGAGACCCAGTACTTC
CSVGGERGRIQETQYF
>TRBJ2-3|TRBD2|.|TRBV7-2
TGTGCCAGCAGCCTGACTAGCGGGAGGACAGATACGCAGTATTTT
CASSLTSGRTDTQYF
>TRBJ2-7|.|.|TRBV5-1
TGCGCCAGCAGCTTGTCGAGGGACCTAATCTACGAGCAGTACTTC
CASSLSRDLIYEQYF
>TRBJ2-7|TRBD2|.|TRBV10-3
TGTGCCATCAGCGCGCTAGCGGGAGGTCCCAACGAGCAGTACTTC
CAISALAGGPNEQYF
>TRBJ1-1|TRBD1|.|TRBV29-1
TGCAGCGTTTATCGGGGACAGGGTATTATGAACGCTGAAGCTTTCTTT
CSVYRGQGIMNAEAFF
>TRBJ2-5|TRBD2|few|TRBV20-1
TGCAGTGCTCGAGGCGGGCAGTCCGGGACTAGCGGGAGGGCCCTGGAGACCCAGTACTTC
CSARGGQSGTSGRALETQYF
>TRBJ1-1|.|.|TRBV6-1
TGTGCCAGCAGGCGGGACAACATTAACACTGAAGCTTTCTTT
CASRRDNINTEAFF
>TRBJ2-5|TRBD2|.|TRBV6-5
TGTGCCAGCAGTTCCCCCTCCCGACTAGCGGGAGGACTAGAGACCCAGTACTTC
CASSSPSRLAGGLETQYF
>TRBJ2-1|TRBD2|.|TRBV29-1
TGCAGCGCCTATCTAGCGGGGCTCTACAATGAGCAGTTCTTC
CSAYLAGLYNEQFF
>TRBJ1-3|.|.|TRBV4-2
TGTGCCAGCAGCCAAGAGCCGGCGGGCAGCCTGACTGGAAACACCATATATTTT
CASSQEPAGSLTGNTIYF
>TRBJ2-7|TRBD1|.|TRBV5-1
TGCGCCAGCAGCTGGGGACAGAAACTCTCCTACGAGCAGTACTTC
CASSWGQKLSYEQYF
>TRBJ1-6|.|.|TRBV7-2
TGTGCCAGCAGCTTAGAGGCGCTTACCTCGGATTCACCCCTCCACTTT
CASSLEALTSDSPLHF
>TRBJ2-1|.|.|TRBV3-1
TGTGCCAGCAGCCAAGATCCCAGTGTGGGGGAGCAGTTCTTC
CASSQDPSVGEQFF
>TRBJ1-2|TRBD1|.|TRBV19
TGTGCCAGTAGTCCGACCCGGGACAGTCATAGCTATGGCTACACCTTC
CASSPTRDSHSYGYTF
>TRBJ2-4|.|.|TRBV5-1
TGCGCCAGCAGCTTGGAGGGGATGACCAAAAACATTCAGTACTTC
CASSLEGMTKNIQYF
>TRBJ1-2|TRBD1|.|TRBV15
TGTGCCACCAGCAGAGATCGAAGGACAGGGGGCAGGAATGGCTACACTTTC
CATSRDRRTGGRNGYTF
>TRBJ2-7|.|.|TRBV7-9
TGTGCCAGCAGCCAAGGAACAGCAAAGGACGAGCAGTACTTC
CASSQGTAKDEQYF
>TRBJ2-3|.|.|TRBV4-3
TGCGCCAGCAGCCAGACACTCCAATTAGCGCTCAGCACAGATACGCAGTATTTT
CASSQTLQLALSTDTQYF
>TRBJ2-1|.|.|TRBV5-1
TGCGCCAGTGGGCTACAGGGACGGGGCAATGAGCAGTTCTTC
CASGLQGRGNEQFF
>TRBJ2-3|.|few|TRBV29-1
TGCAGCGTTGTATCCGATAGCACAGATACGCAGTATTTT
CSVVSDSTDTQYF